This passage covers 32 T cell receptor beta chains from one sample sequenced in a study of T cells in Graves' hyperthyroidism and ophthalmopathy (dated by TCRdb to between 2018 and 2021). Library preparation employed multiplex PCR. Sequencing was carried out with an Illumina HiSeq 2000. The TCR beta CDR3 regions were amplified from RNA transcripts. A first-round RT-PCR of the TCR CDR3 used the HTBI primer set with the Qiagen OneStep RT-PCR kit. Starting from the raw public reads, TCRdb applied fastp trimming at Q25, assembled clones with MiXCR and retained in-frame beta chains. All rows with the same CDR3 protein become a single entry with the most common DNA and genes. The sample contains about 360,000 distinct CDR3 sequences, roughly an eighth of them found a single time. Of the sample, 9.2% is held by the ten largest clones. The sample was blood. These receptors were taken from a young woman with Graves' hyperthyroidism.

Note on this clonotype: Sequence at one end of the junction differs from germline and may be a read error. The V gene is TRBV7-7, the J gene TRBJ2-1; the D gene is possibly TRBD1 (5 bases). The CDR3 runs to 13 residues. Germline CDR1 reads SSHAT; CDR2 reads FNYEAQ (reference sequence). For the CDR3, the DNA is TGTGCTAGCAGTAACTCAGGGCGCGATGAGCAGTTCTTC. Its translation is CASSNSGRDEQFF.

This clonotype was seen repeatedly, ten times or more. The chain has TRBV29-1 and TRBJ1-2, with D perhaps TRBD1 (6 bases). Germline loops: CDR1 SQVTM, CDR2 ANQGSEA. The CDR3 consists of 14 residues. The ends were cut back, 6 bases at V and 5 bases at J, with 19 bases in the middle. The CDR3 DNA reads as TGCAGCGTCGAACCGGGACACCGAATTTATGGCTACACCTTC. It translates to CSVEPGHRIYGYTF.

This clonotype was detected only a few times. One base away lies a much larger clone, so this may be a sequencing read error. A read error is likely, as this CDR3 ends without the conserved phenylalanine or tryptophan. This chain connects TRBV15 to TRBJ2-7, with 9 bases that match TRBD1. CDR3 length equals 13 residues. Germline V gives CDR1 LNHNV, CDR2 YYDKDF (reference sequence). Trimming took 4 bases from V and 6 from J; bases not matched to a gene: 4. The CDR3: CATSTHRGLEQYL. DNA of the CDR3: TGTGCCACCAGCACCCACAGGGGGCTCGAGCAGTACCTC.

This clonotype was detected a few times. At one of its ends the junction is not consistent with the germline gene, which may arise from a read error. The chain joins TRBV20-1 to TRBJ1-5; tentative D call: TRBD1 (5 bases). The CDR3 length is 14 residues. Germline V gene lookup returns CDR1 DFQATT and CDR2 SNEGSKA (reference sequence). The DNA for the CDR3 is TGCAGTGCTAATTTTCCGGCAGGGCACCAGCCCCAGCACTTT. Encoded protein: CSANFPAGHQPQHF.

This rearrangement joins TRBV5-1 to TRBJ2-7, with unresolved D. V lost 0 bases and J lost 2, with 12 bases in between. Germline values: CDR1 SGHRS, CDR2 YFSETQ. The CDR3 runs 15 residues. The CDR3 loop is CASSLGEIGTYEQYF. DNA of the CDR3: TGCGCCAGCAGCTTGGGAGAGATTGGAACCTACGAGCAGTACTTC. Based on the CDR3 plus reference TRBV5-1 and TRBJ2-7, the full variable domain is KAGVTQTPRYLIKTRGQQVTLSCSPISGHRSVSWYQQTPGQGLQFLFEYFSETQRNKGNFPGRFSGRQFSNSRSEMNVSTLELGDSALYLCASSLGEIGTYEQYFGPGTRLTVT.

This clonotype has more than one count but fewer than ten. The genes are TRBV7-9 and TRBJ2-1, with 8 bases aligning to TRBD2. This CDR3 spans 16 amino acids. V lost 5 bases, J lost 3 bases, and 9 bases stayed unmatched. Germline assignment: CDR1 SEHNR and CDR2 FQNEAQ (reference sequence). CDR3 bases: TGTGCCAGCAGCCCCCTGGTTGCGGGGGGCTACAATGAGCAGTTCTTC. Amino acid sequence: CASSPLVAGGYNEQFF.

There are many counts of this clonotype. The V call is TRBV4-1, the J call TRBJ2-7; D gene unclear. Germline-derived CDR1 and CDR2 are MGHRA and YSYEKL. This CDR3 comprises 15 residues. V dropped 1 base and J dropped 4 bases, with 14 bases sitting between them. The DNA of the CDR3 is TGCGCCAGCAGCCAAGTATGGCCGTCGGATTACGAGCAGTACTTC. As protein: CASSQVWPSDYEQYF.

This clonotype was seen ten or more times. This chain connects TRBV7-9 to TRBJ2-7; D assignment may be TRBD1 or TRBD2 (5 bases each). CDR3 length equals 13 residues. Per the germline V gene, CDR1 is SEHNR and CDR2 is FQNEAQ (reference sequence). V was pared by 5 bases and J by 4 bases, with 12 bases between. The CDR3 loop is CASSRDGDYEQYF. The CDR3, as DNA: TGTGCCAGCAGCCGGGACGGGGATTACGAGCAGTACTTC.

This clonotype was picked up many times. The chain links TRBV5-8 to TRBJ2-3; no clear D. The CDR3 is 12 residues long. V lost 1 base and J 6 bases, leaving 6 bases between the germline ends. Germline values: CDR1 SGHTS, CDR2 YDEGEE. CDR3 amino acids: CASSLSRDTQYF. The CDR3 DNA reads TGTGCCAGCAGCTTGTCTCGGGATACGCAGTATTTT.

This clonotype showed up many times. The J gene is TRBJ2-3, the V gene TRBV29-1; maybe TRBD1 (6 bases). CDR1 SQVTM and CDR2 ANQGSEA come from the germline V gene. The CDR3 contains 14 residues. Trimming stripped 5 bases from V and 4 bases from J, with 16 bases between. CDR3: CSVPRTAGSDTQYF. The CDR3 DNA follows: TGCAGCGTTCCCCGGACAGCCGGCTCAGATACGCAGTATTTT.

This clonotype was seen ten or more times. J is TRBJ2-7 and V is TRBV6-6, with TRBD1 identical over 10 bases. J was trimmed by 1 base and V by 2 bases; bases with no gene match: 2. CDR3 length equals 15 residues. Germline CDR1 reads MNHNY; CDR2 reads SVGAGI (reference sequence). CDR3 sequence reads: CASSYPGQGSYEQYF. The CDR3 DNA reads TGTGCCAGCAGTTACCCGGGACAGGGGTCCTACGAGCAGTACTTC.

This clonotype was observed many times. The chain combines TRBV29-1 with TRBJ2-7, with D perhaps TRBD2 (5 bases). CDR3 size: 13 residues. The germline V gene has CDR1 SQVTM and CDR2 ANQGSEA. The germline V and J ends were trimmed by 3 bases and 5 bases, with 14 bases remaining between them. As DNA, the CDR3 is TGCAGCGTTGAGCCACTAGTTTCACACGAGCAGTACTTC. Translating it yields CSVEPLVSHEQYF.

About this clonotype: One end of the junction is discordant with germline, which a read error may explain. CDR3 bases: TGTGCCACCAGCTTAGTCCGACAGGGTCATATCCCTCACTCTGGGGCCAACGTCCTGACTTTC. This codes for CATSLVRQGHIPHSGANVLTF. V usage is TRBV7-6 and J usage is TRBJ2-6; TRBD1 matches 7 bases. From germline, CDR1 is SGHVS and CDR2 FNYEAQ. The CDR3 consists of 21 residues.

The CDR3 nucleotides read TGTGCCAGCAGCCAAGACCTCCAGGGGTCCTCCTACAATGAGCAGTTCTTC. This gives the protein CASSQDLQGSSYNEQFF. The V call is TRBV3-1, the J call TRBJ2-1, with D perhaps matching TRBD1 (6 bases). The V end lost 0 bases, the J end lost 0 bases, and 12 bases lay between the germline ends. Per germline, CDR1 LGHDT and CDR2 YNNKEL (reference sequence). This CDR3 spans 17 amino acids.

This clonotype has only a few counts. The J gene is TRBJ2-7, the V gene TRBV5-4; 8 bases fit TRBD1. With V trimmed by 4 bases and J by 6 bases, 9 bases remained unmatched. There are 14 residues in the CDR3. Germline loops: CDR1 SGHNT, CDR2 YYREEE (reference sequence). The CDR3 region has the DNA TGTGCCAGCAGCCCGCGACAGGGGCCTGTCGAGCAGTACTTC. Translating gives CASSPRQGPVEQYF.

This clonotype was recorded a few times. The CDR3 loop is CSAPSLAGARYEQYF. The CDR3 region has the DNA TGCAGTGCTCCATCACTAGCGGGGGCCCGCTACGAGCAGTACTTC. The rearrangement joins TRBV20-1 to TRBJ2-7; TRBD2 matches at 11 bases. CDR1 and CDR2 from the germline V gene are DFQATT and SNEGSKA (reference sequence). V was pared by 5 bases and J by 3 bases, with 9 bases of the junction left unmatched. This CDR3 is built from 15 residues.

This clonotype was observed a few times. This chain joins TRBV15 and TRBJ1-1, with 9 bases matching TRBD1. Trimming took 11 bases from V and 4 from J; bases not matched to a gene: 5. This CDR3 spans 12 amino acids. Germline V gene data show CDR1 as LNHNV and CDR2 as YYDKDF (reference sequence). For the CDR3, the DNA is TGTGCCGCACAGACAGGGGGCACTGAAGCTTTCTTT. This encodes CAAQTGGTEAFF.

This clonotype was recorded at least ten times. The V call is TRBV12-3 or TRBV12-4, the J call TRBJ2-7; the D call may be TRBD1 or TRBD2 (5 bases each). This CDR3 is 14 amino acids long. V was shortened by 6 bases and J by 0 bases, with 12 bases between the two germline ends. CDR3 DNA: TGTGCCAGCAGATACGGGGACCACTCCTACGAGCAGTACTTC. Translating gives CASRYGDHSYEQYF.

Turning to this clonotype: Sequence at one end of the junction differs from germline and may be a read error. The chain combines TRBV20-1 with TRBJ2-7; 9 bases are a match to TRBD1. The CDR3 has 14 amino acids. The germline V gene has CDR1 DFQATT and CDR2 SNEGSKA (reference sequence). In DNA form, the CDR3 reads TGCAGTACTAGAGGTCTGGACAGGGGTTACGAGCAGTACTTC. It codes for CSTRGLDRGYEQYF.

This clonotype showed up many times. The chain combines TRBV2 with TRBJ1-5; no clear D gene. The V gene lost 6 bases and the J gene lost 6 bases, with 9 bases spanning the gap. The germline CDR1 and CDR2 sequences are SNHLY and FYNNEI. The CDR3 is 12 residues long. CDR3 loop: CASRERSQPQHF. The CDR3 coding sequence is TGTGCCAGCAGGGAAAGGTCTCAGCCCCAGCATTTT. Combining the CDR3 with reference TRBV2 and TRBJ1-5 gives the whole variable domain EPEVTQTPSHQVTQMGQEVILRCVPISNHLYFYWYRQILGQKVEFLVSFYNNEISEKSEIFDDQFSVERPDGSNFTLKIRSTKLEDSAMYFCASRERSQPQHFGDGTRLSIL.

Many counts were recorded for this clonotype. The rearrangement uses TRBV6-1 and TRBJ1-2; 7 bases map to TRBD1. CDR3 size: 13 residues. J was trimmed by 5 bases and V by 6 bases; bases with no gene match: 6. Per germline, CDR1 MNHNS and CDR2 SASEGT. The CDR3 nucleotides read TGTGCCAGCAGGCGGGACAGAGATTATGGCTACACCTTC. It codes for CASRRDRDYGYTF.

This clonotype was recorded many times. The CDR3 reads CASMAGGYGYTF. CDR3 sequence (DNA): TGTGCCAGCATGGCAGGGGGCTATGGCTACACCTTC. V gene TRBV28 combines with J gene TRBJ1-2; 7 nucleotides match TRBD1. Trimming took 7 bases from V and 4 from J; bases not matched to a gene: 3. The CDR3 is 12 residues long. Germline CDR1 reads MDHEN; CDR2 reads SYDVKM.

The sample holds many counts of this clonotype. The chain carries TRBV7-2 and TRBJ2-1, with D unclear. V was trimmed by 4 bases and J by 0 bases, leaving 13 bases between them. Germline V gene data show CDR1 as SGHTA and CDR2 as FQGNSA. CDR3 length: 16 amino acids. The CDR3 spells CASSSRVEASYNEQFF. CDR3 nucleotides: TGTGCCAGCAGCTCTAGGGTCGAGGCCTCCTACAATGAGCAGTTCTTC.

The CDR3 nucleotides read TGTGCCAGCTCACCCACGTCGGGGGGTTGGTATGAGCAGTTCTTC. Its translation: CASSPTSGGWYEQFF. This rearrangement joins TRBV18 to TRBJ2-1; 7 nucleotides align to TRBD2. CDR1 KGHSH and CDR2 LQKENI come from the germline V gene. V lost 3 bases and J lost 8; bases outside the gene matches: 10. The CDR3 is made up of 15 amino acids.

This clonotype was detected many times. The V call is TRBV7-2, the J call TRBJ2-2; 11 positions agree with TRBD2. CDR1 SGHTA and CDR2 FQGNSA come from the germline V gene. The CDR3 is 17 residues long. With 1 base clipped from V and 4 bases from J, the junction kept 5 bases outside the gene matches. CDR3 sequence: CASSLVGSGRATGELFF. The CDR3 nucleotides read TGTGCCAGCAGCTTAGTCGGTAGCGGGAGGGCCACCGGGGAGCTGTTTTTT.

The table lists this clonotype with many counts. CDR3 protein: CASSHGTDEQYF. The CDR3 DNA reads as TGCGCCAGCAGCCACGGGACAGACGAGCAGTACTTC. The chain links TRBV4-1 to TRBJ2-7; 7 bases line up with TRBD1. Germline-derived CDR1 and CDR2 are MGHRA and YSYEKL. Germline trimming cut 3 bases from V and 5 bases from J; bases unmatched to any gene: 1. This CDR3 has 12 amino acids.

As to this clonotype: This could be a read error, since a much larger clone is one nucleotide away. The rearrangement uses TRBV27 and TRBJ1-5; D call uncertain. Per germline, CDR1 MNHEY and CDR2 SMNVEV (reference sequence). This CDR3 spans 15 amino acids. Trimming removed 6 bases from V and 0 bases from J, with 12 bases in between. CDR3 residues: CASREEANSNQPQHF. In DNA, the CDR3 is TGTGCCAGCAGGGAGGAGGCTAATAGCAATCAGCCCCAGCATTTT.

The chain links TRBV19 to TRBJ1-5; D perhaps matches TRBD1 (5 bases). The CDR3 runs 13 residues. Trimming took 7 bases from V and 5 from J, leaving 12 bases between them. In germline, CDR1 is LNHDA, CDR2 SQIVND (reference sequence). The CDR3 is CASKTGRDQPQHF. The CDR3 coding sequence is TGTGCCAGTAAAACAGGCAGGGATCAGCCCCAGCATTTT.

About this clonotype itself: Given a much more abundant clone one base away, this may be a read error. The V and J genes are TRBV7-2 and TRBJ1-1; maybe TRBD1 (6 bases). In germline, CDR1 is SGHTA, CDR2 FQGNSA. V was clipped by 5 bases and J by 1 base, with 11 bases between them. The CDR3 runs 14 residues. CDR3 amino acids: CTSSSLGQNTEAFF. CDR3 coding DNA: TGTACCAGCAGCAGCTTGGGACAGAACACTGAAGCTTTCTTT.

This clonotype was seen many times. This chain joins TRBV28 and TRBJ1-2, with D maybe TRBD1 (5 bases). Trimming took off 3 bases at V and 4 bases at J, with 12 bases between the two ends. This CDR3 region has 14 residues. CDR1 is MDHEN and CDR2 is SYDVKM in the germline V gene. CDR3 loop: CASSFKPGTYGYTF. In nucleotides, the CDR3 is TGTGCCAGCAGTTTTAAGCCGGGGACCTATGGCTACACCTTC.

The chain employs TRBV6-1 and TRBJ1-5; unclear D gene. Germline lookup yields CDR1 MNHNS and CDR2 SASEGT. V was shortened by 4 bases and J by 7 bases, with 8 bases between the two germline ends. This CDR3 region has 12 residues. The CDR3 is CASSAAGQPQHF. The DNA for the CDR3 is TGTGCCAGCAGTGCGGCGGGACAGCCCCAGCATTTT.

This clonotype was seen a few times. The chain carries TRBV28 and TRBJ1-2; weak D call: TRBD1 (5 bases). CDR3 length: 12 residues. V lost 8 bases, J lost 5 bases, and 12 bases lay in between. Germline lookup yields CDR1 MDHEN and CDR2 SYDVKM. This CDR3 is CASQQTGYGYTF. CDR3 nucleotides: TGTGCCAGCCAACAAACAGGTTATGGCTACACCTTC.